The 20 T cell receptor beta chains below all came from one sample that was sequenced in a study of blood T cell repertoires in COVID-19 (dated by TCRdb to about 2020). The library was produced with the immunoSEQ multiplex PCR assay. The table comes from immuneACCESS by way of TCRdb, which keeps in-frame sequences with V and J called. Part of the clones is missing from these tables; in studies checked, under half for an unresolved V gene and the rest for unknown reasons. In all, the sample holds roughly 94,000 clones, and roughly 88% of those were seen once. Of the sample, roughly 25% falls within the top ten clones. The material sequenced was peripheral blood. These receptors all come from a man aged 60-69 years with acute or convalescent COVID-19.

V gene TRBV7-2 combines with J gene TRBJ1-1; TRBD1 agrees at 8 bases. The CDR3 runs 13 residues. Germline V CDR1 and CDR2: SGHTA, FQGNSA. V shed 5 bases, J shed 4 bases, and the junction held 3 bases outside the gene matches. The CDR3 loop reads CASSRTGGTEAFF. The CDR3 DNA is TGTGCCAGCAGCAGAACAGGGGGCACTGAAGCTTTCTTT.

The chain joins TRBV21-1 to TRBJ2-3; the table's D call, TRBD1, was not checked against the DNA. TRBV21-1 corresponds to a pseudogene. The CDR3 length is 16 residues. DNA for the CDR3: TGTGCCAGCAGCAAAGGTGGCAGGGGGCAGGGAGATACGCAGTATTTT. Translated: CASSKGGRGQGDTQYF.

This chain uses TRBV7-9 with TRBJ2-5; 10 bases match TRBD1. Trimming removed 5 bases from V and 1 base from J; junction bases left unmatched: 10. CDR3 length: 17 amino acids. Germline V gene lookup returns CDR1 SEHNR and CDR2 FQNEAQ (reference sequence). The CDR3: CASSAQGQGPIQETQYF. Here the CDR3 DNA reads TGTGCCAGCAGCGCCCAGGGACAGGGGCCGATCCAAGAGACCCAGTACTTC.

The chain is built from TRBV19 and TRBJ2-7; 8 bases agree with TRBD1. V trimming: 7 bases; J trimming: 3 bases; junction bases outside the gene matches: 17. Germline assignment: CDR1 LNHDA and CDR2 SQIVND (reference sequence). This CDR3 is built from 17 residues. The CDR3 is CASIPLGTGGTSYEQYF. The CDR3 nucleotides read TGTGCCAGTATCCCACTGGGGACAGGAGGTACAAGCTACGAGCAGTACTTC.

V gene TRBV7-9 combines with J gene TRBJ1-1; 10 bases map to TRBD1. CDR1 is SEHNR and CDR2 is FQNEAQ in the germline V gene (reference sequence). The CDR3 totals 14 residues. Trimming at V came to 3 bases and at J to 5 bases, leaving 3 bases not matched to a gene. Here the CDR3 reads CASSFPGQGTEAFF. The CDR3 region has the DNA TGTGCCAGCAGCTTTCCGGGACAGGGGACTGAAGCTTTCTTT.

V is TRBV12-3 or TRBV12-4 and J is TRBJ1-1; D not certain. V lost 7 bases and J 2 bases, leaving 11 bases between the germline ends. The CDR3 runs to 13 residues. CDR3 bases: TGTGCCAGCACCCGGGATACAAACACTGAAGCTTTCTTT. Encoded protein: CASTRDTNTEAFF.

This chain uses TRBV3-1 (or the pseudogene TRBV3-2) with TRBJ2-5; TRBD2 matches at 8 bases. The length of the CDR3 is 17 residues. V gave up 1 base and J gave up 4 bases; unmatched junction bases: 11. In germline, CDR1 is LGHDT, CDR2 YNNKEL (reference sequence). The CDR3 sequence is CASSQVVGGASRETQYF. CDR3 DNA sequence: TGTGCCAGCAGCCAAGTAGTCGGGGGGGCCTCTCGAGAGACCCAGTACTTC.

This clone was counted a single time. The genes are TRBV6-6 and TRBJ2-7; D may be TRBD1 (7 bases). The CDR3 length is 13 residues. The V gene lost 5 bases and the J gene lost 3 bases, with 11 bases spanning the gap. Germline V gene data show CDR1 as MNHNY and CDR2 as SVGAGI (reference sequence). CDR3 sequence reads: CASSRGTVYEQYV. The CDR3 DNA sequence: TGTGCCAGCAGTCGGGGGACAGTCTACGAGCAGTACGTC.

This chain uses TRBV3-1 (or the pseudogene TRBV3-2) with TRBJ1-2; 7 positions agree with TRBD1. The CDR3 runs 15 residues. Germline lookup yields CDR1 LGHDT and CDR2 YNNKEL (reference sequence). The ends lost 4 bases at V and 5 bases at J; junction bases unmatched: 10. The chain's CDR3 is CASSPDPARGYGYTF. DNA for the CDR3: TGTGCCAGCAGCCCGGATCCGGCCAGGGGGTATGGCTACACCTTC.

The chain uses TRBV18 and TRBJ1-5; 7 nucleotides agree with TRBD1. The V gene end was trimmed by 5 bases and the J gene end by 6 bases; junction bases not matched to a gene: 16. The CDR3 contains 17 residues. Germline CDR1 KGHSH, CDR2 LQKENI. CDR3 nucleotides: TGTGCCAGCTCAACAAATCCACAGGGGAGGAATGGTCAGCCCCAGCATTTT. This encodes CASSTNPQGRNGQPQHF.

This chain links TRBV4-2 with TRBJ2-6, with 12 bases lining up with TRBD1. The CDR3 has 20 residues. Trimming at V came to 4 bases and at J to 3 bases, leaving 13 bases not matched to a gene. Germline-derived CDR1 and CDR2 are LGHNA and YNFKEQ. The CDR3 coding sequence is TGTGCCAGCAGCCGAGGACTTGGGACAGGGGGCGCTTATGGGGCCAACGTCCTGACTTTC. Translating gives CASSRGLGTGGAYGANVLTF.

V is TRBV28 and J is TRBJ1-2, with 9 bases that match TRBD1. Germline trimming cut 6 bases from V and 5 bases from J; bases unmatched to any gene: 4. Germline lookup yields CDR1 MDHEN and CDR2 SYDVKM. CDR3 length equals 13 residues. CDR3 nucleotide sequence: TGTGCCAGCAGGACAGGGGGGTTTTATGGCTACACCTTC. Amino acids: CASRTGGFYGYTF.

J is TRBJ2-3 and V is TRBV3-1 (or the pseudogene TRBV3-2); TRBD2 matches at 7 bases. V lost 2 bases, J lost 8 bases, and 13 bases stayed unmatched. The CDR3 is made up of 16 amino acids. The germline V gene encodes CDR1 LGHDT and CDR2 YNNKEL (reference sequence). This CDR3 reads CASSQRPGLLSTTQYF. The CDR3 DNA is TGTGCCAGCAGCCAAAGACCGGGACTATTGTCAACTACGCAGTATTTT.

The gene calls are TRBV7-2 and TRBJ2-1; 8 positions agree with TRBD1. The CDR3 sequence is 15 residues long. The V segment lost 6 bases and the J segment 11 bases; nucleotides outside the gene matches: 15. Per germline, CDR1 SGHTA and CDR2 FQGNSA. In nucleotides, the CDR3 is TGTGCCAGCAGATCCGGGACAGGTCTTATCCAGAAGCAGTTCTTC. Protein sequence: CASRSGTGLIQKQFF. Full variable domain (missing parts from reference TRBV7-2 and TRBJ2-1): GAGVSQSPSNKVTEKGKDVELRCDPISGHTALYWYRQSLGQGLEFLIYFQGNSAPDKSGLPSDRFSAERTGGSVSTLTIQRTQQEDSAVYLCASRSGTGLIQKQFFGPGTRLTVL.

V gene TRBV20-1 combines with J gene TRBJ1-2; D gene ambiguous. V lost 3 bases, J lost 4 bases, and 18 bases lay in between. CDR3 length equals 15 residues. From germline, CDR1 is DFQATT and CDR2 SNEGSKA (reference sequence). The CDR3 protein is CSASTAADLAYGYTF. The CDR3 bases are TGCAGTGCTAGTACTGCGGCAGACTTAGCCTATGGCTACACCTTC.

This rearrangement joins TRBV30 to TRBJ2-7; D might be TRBD2 (6 bases). The CDR3 is made up of 13 amino acids. V lost 3 bases to trimming and J lost 2 bases, with 11 bases between them. Per germline, CDR1 GTSNPN and CDR2 SVGIG (reference sequence). CDR3 DNA: TGTGCCTGGAGACGGGGGACCACCTACGAGCAGTACTTC. It specifies CAWRRGTTYEQYF.

V gene TRBV24-1 combines with J gene TRBJ2-7; TRBD1 agrees at 7 bases. Looked up from germline, CDR1 is KGHDR and CDR2 is SFDVKD. The CDR3 has 14 amino acids. With 7 bases clipped from V and 2 bases from J, the junction kept 7 bases outside the gene matches. The CDR3 DNA reads as TGTGCCACCAGCCCCACAGGGGTTCCCTACGAGCAGTACGTC. Residues: CATSPTGVPYEQYV.

CDR3 DNA sequence: TGCGCCAGCAGCTTGGCAGGGACAGGGGTGGTCGGTGGCTACACCTTC. This codes for CASSLAGTGVVGGYTF. J is TRBJ1-2 and V is TRBV5-1, with 10 nucleotides matching TRBD1. V lost 0 bases, J lost 7 bases, and 9 bases stayed unmatched. The germline CDR1 and CDR2 sequences are SGHRS and YFSETQ. The length of the CDR3 is 16 residues. Full variable domain (outside the CDR3, taken from reference TRBV5-1 and TRBJ1-2): KAGVTQTPRYLIKTRGQQVTLSCSPISGHRSVSWYQQTPGQGLQFLFEYFSETQRNKGNFPGRFSGRQFSNSRSEMNVSTLELGDSALYLCASSLAGTGVVGGYTFGSGTRLTVV.

The V and J genes are TRBV11-2 and TRBJ1-2; D unclear. This CDR3 has 15 residues. V lost 2 bases and J lost 8, with 18 bases in between. Germline-derived CDR1 and CDR2 are SGHAT and FQNNGV. Here the CDR3 DNA reads TGTGCCAGCAGCTTATCCTCAACAACCGGAGAAGGCTACACCTTC. Amino acid sequence: CASSLSSTTGEGYTF.

The chain combines TRBV11-2 with TRBJ2-5; TRBD1 aligns across 8 bases. CDR1 and CDR2 (germline): SGHAT, FQNNGV. Trimming cost V 3 bases and J 5 bases; bases outside gene matches: 8. The CDR3 totals 15 residues. In DNA form, the CDR3 reads TGTGCCAGCAGCTTCACAGGGGGGCCTGGGGAGACCCAGTACTTC. It codes for CASSFTGGPGETQYF.